One T cell receptor (beta chain) is described in this entry. Its recognized antigen is unknown. No base qualities exist here, and no much larger clone lies one base off it. The entry originates in a study of blood T cells in healthy people across ages (dated by TCRdb to about 2015). General notes on the study: In model experiments, template switching captured roughly one uniquely barcoded TCR beta cDNA molecule for every two T cells. For two donors (one aged 18 to 29 and one aged 80 or older), the study analyzed two additional independent replicas of 1 million unique cDNA reads from the same blood draw. Age-related changes in TCR beta repertoire diversity were measured in the study by deep sequencing normalized with unique cDNA molecular identifiers. To avoid experimental bias, donors of different ages were randomly spread across the sequencing lanes. The donors were split into four age groups: young (average 16 years), middle-aged (39), aged (roughly 60) and long-lived (about 82). What the study reported, not specific to this receptor: Because donor CMV infection status was unknown, age-related changes in expanded clonotypes were potentially confounded. Total diversity estimates from one million sequenced T cells were considered lower bounds and underestimates. Bulk unsorted PBMC profiling prevented conclusive comparison of naive and antigen-experienced compartments. Observed TCR beta diversity correlated strongly with the percentage of naive T cells measured by flow cytometry. Observed TCR beta diversity per million T cells fell roughly linearly with age, and a significant reduction was already apparent by age around 44. Compared with the aged group, the long-lived group had more naive CD4+ T cells, fewer expanded clones and increased TCR diversity, suggesting age selection.

Systemically healthy Caucasian individuals from Russia, 35 to 50 in total and aged roughly 6 to 90 years, were included as donors. Ten milliliters of peripheral blood were drawn from each donor into EDTA-treated Vacutainer tubes. Ficoll-Paque density-gradient centrifugation was used to isolate PBMCs, with at least 6.5 million per sample. Trizol reagent was used to extract total RNA from PBMCs, with at least 6 micrograms per sample. For every donor, flow cytometry on a PBMC aliquot measured the percentage of naive CD45RAhigh/CD27high T cells. The protocol used for the library was 5' RACE. The second PCR ran for roughly 7 to 11 cycles and used a J-beta primer mix along with a sample-barcoded 5' primer. A unique molecular identifier was introduced onto each TCR beta cDNA molecule by a template-switch 5' adaptor carrying 12 random nucleotides. Each sample yielded at least 2.5 million CDR3-containing paired-end reads. First-strand cDNA was synthesized from all RNA with the Mint cDNA synthesis kit, primed by a TRBC-specific oligonucleotide. Following uracil-DNA glycosylase treatment, all cDNA underwent a first 18-cycle PCR with the universal primers M1SS and BC2_uni_R. The published analysis was carried out like this. For normalization, 1 million high-quality reads, each with a distinct molecular identifier, were randomly selected from each sample. Reads sharing molecular identifiers were discarded rather than binned into consensus sequences. MiTCR, set to a Q25 quality threshold and the strictest error-elimination algorithm, was used for CDR3 identification, clonotype clustering and error correction. A nonparametric unseen species model using Euler transformation provided a lower-bound estimate of total TCR beta diversity. TCRdb trimmed public reads at Q25 via fastp, called clones via MiXCR and kept in-frame beta chains. Here each entry gathers all rows of one CDR3 protein and keeps the most common genes and DNA. TCRdb's processing, not the authors', yielded these V and J calls. This sample holds over 1,500,000 distinct CDR3 sequences; roughly 43% were observed only once. Of the sample, around 23% is held by the ten largest clones.

Taken from cysteine to phenylalanine, the CDR3 has 16 residues. The only DNA kept is the CDR3, 48 bases in frame from the first base. V ends up 2 bases short and J 2 bases short, with an unmatched junction base count of 7. From a lookup of the germline V gene, CDR1 and CDR2 are SGHTA and FQGNSA. The sample consisted of blood. The TCR was taken from a human donor in good health. Recombination linked TRBV7-2 to TRBJ2-5, with 8 bases matching TRBD1. Read as DNA, the sequence is TGTGCCAGCAGCTTAATCGGGACAGGCTTGCAAGAGACCCAGTACTTC. This codes for CASSLIGTGLQETQYF. Supplemented by the reference TRBV7-2 and TRBJ2-5 proteins around the CDR3, the complete variable domain is GAGVSQSPSNKVTEKGKDVELRCDPISGHTALYWYRQSLGQGLEFLIYFQGNSAPDKSGLPSDRFSAERTGGSVSTLTIQRTQQEDSAVYLCASSLIGTGLQETQYFGPGTRLLVL.